This entry describes one T cell receptor beta chain. This specimen comes from a study of T cell responses to AZD1222 COVID-19 vaccine. Profiled with immunoSEQ multiplex PCR; TCRdb holds only in-frame clones, not every one. The data show some 100,000 clones, with 87% seen just once and 4.5% to 5.5% held by the top ten. V shed 4 bases and J shed 3 bases, with 7 bases lying between them. From germline, CDR1 is SQVTM and CDR2 ANQGSEA. The CDR3 runs 12 residues. This chain uses TRBV29-1 with TRBJ1-5; possible D gene TRBD1, 5 bases. Sequencing was performed on peripheral blood, taken on day 0 of AZD1222 vaccination. This TCR derives from an adult in good health. The CDR3 bases are TGCAGCGTTGGACAGTACAATCAGCCCCAGCATTTT. It encodes CSVGQYNQPQHF.